The source of this T cell receptor (beta chain) is a study of blood T cell repertoires in COVID-19. Looking at the study overall: The origin of the acute and convalescent COVID-19 samples was the United States, Italy and Spain. Nucleic acid was either cDNA or gDNA, and it came from T cells, B-cell-depleted T cells, or PBMCs.

Per the authors' pipeline: Scientists estimated how many nucleated cells there were by amplifying reference gene primers. Repertoires were generated with immunoSEQ multiplex PCR, while TCRdb's copy carries only in-frame clones and drops some. The DNA gave D and trimming, while V, J and clone size come from that table. In the table there are approximately 260,000 clones, around 87% of which are singletons. This CDR3 region has 15 residues. V gave up 4 bases and J gave up 4 bases; unmatched junction bases: 8. Germline-derived CDR1 and CDR2 are MNHEY and SMNVEV (reference sequence). The sequence was collected from a woman in her thirties with acute COVID-19. This chain uses TRBV27 with TRBJ1-1; 8 bases line up with TRBD1. The specimen sequenced was PBMCs or T cells enriched from blood (not recorded which). CDR3 sequence: CASSSRTGRGTEAFF. CDR3 bases: TGTGCCAGCAGTTCACGGACAGGGAGGGGCACTGAAGCTTTCTTT.